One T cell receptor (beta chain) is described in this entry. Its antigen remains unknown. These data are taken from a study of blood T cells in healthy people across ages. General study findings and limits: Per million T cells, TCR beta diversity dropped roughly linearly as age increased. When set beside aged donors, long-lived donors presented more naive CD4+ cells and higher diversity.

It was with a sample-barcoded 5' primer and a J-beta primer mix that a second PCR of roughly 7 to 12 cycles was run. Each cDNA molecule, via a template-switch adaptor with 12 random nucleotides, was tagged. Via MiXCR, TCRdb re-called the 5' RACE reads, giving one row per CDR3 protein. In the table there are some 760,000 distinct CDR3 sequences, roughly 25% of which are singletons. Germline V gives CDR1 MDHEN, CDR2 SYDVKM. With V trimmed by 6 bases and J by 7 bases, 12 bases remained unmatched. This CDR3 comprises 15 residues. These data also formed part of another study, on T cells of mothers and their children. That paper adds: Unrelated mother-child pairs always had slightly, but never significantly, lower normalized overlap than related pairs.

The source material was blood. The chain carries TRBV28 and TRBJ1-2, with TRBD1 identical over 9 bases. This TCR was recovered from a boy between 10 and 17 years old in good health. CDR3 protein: CASSLGQGSSGGYTF. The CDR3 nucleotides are TGTGCCAGCAGCCTGGGACAGGGCTCCTCTGGTGGCTACACCTTC.